Listed below are T cell receptor beta chains from one sample, sequenced in a study. Generated by immunoSEQ multiplex PCR, the TCRdb table keeps only in-frame clones and is missing some. The sample has around 50,000 clones; approximately 93% are singletons. The sequencing input was PBMCs. Receptors originate from a man aged 40-49 years with rheumatoid arthritis. Each CDR3 is given with its conserved first and last residue. D genes are given only for firm matches. For some rows the clone size is stated as once, few or many, or as a class when expanded; others skip it.

j_call	v_call	clone_size	d_call	cdr3_aa	cdr3_nt
TRBJ2-2	TRBV6-4	-	-	CASSYSQHTGELFF	TGTGCCAGCAGTTACAGCCAGCACACCGGGGAGCTGTTTTTT
TRBJ2-2	TRBV29-1	-	-	CSVEKNPGELFF	TGCAGCGTTGAGAAGAACCCCGGGGAGCTGTTTTTT
TRBJ1-1	TRBV6-6	-	-	CASSFTGSDTEAFF	TGTGCCAGCAGTTTTACAGGGTCGGACACTGAAGCTTTCTTT
TRBJ2-1	TRBV28	-	TRBD1	CASRPGTGNYNEQFF	TGTGCCAGCAGACCTGGGACAGGGAACTACAATGAGCAGTTCTTC
TRBJ2-5	TRBV7-3	-	-	CASSLTRQETQYF	TGTGCCAGCAGCTTAACGCGGCAAGAGACCCAGTACTTC
TRBJ1-5	TRBV11-1	-	TRBD1	CASSPGTGGIQPQHF	TGTGCCAGCAGCCCTGGGACAGGGGGAATCCAGCCCCAGCATTTT
TRBJ1-4	TRBV29-1	once	-	CSSRDTTNEKLFF	TGCAGCTCCCGGGACACAACTAATGAAAAACTGTTTTTT
TRBJ1-2	TRBV5-6	-	TRBD1	CASSRDRDFYGYTF	TGTGCCAGCAGCAGGGACAGAGACTTTTATGGCTACACCTTC
TRBJ1-6	TRBV7-2	-	-	CASSPGRWDSPLHF	TGTGCCAGCAGCCCCGGGAGGTGGGATTCACCCCTCCACTTT
TRBJ2-3	TRBV6-2/TRBV6-3	-	TRBD2	CASSSRTSGRTDTQYF	TGTGCCAGCAGTTCCCGGACTAGCGGGAGGACAGATACGCAGTATTTT
TRBJ1-1	TRBV6-1	-	TRBD1	CASSEATGLGTEAFF	TGTGCCAGCAGTGAAGCGACAGGGTTGGGCACTGAAGCTTTCTTT
TRBJ1-2	TRBV3-1/TRBV3-2	-	TRBD1	CASSQDRDRGNYGYTF	TGTGCCAGCAGCCAAGATAGGGACAGGGGGAACTATGGCTACACCTTC
TRBJ1-5	TRBV4-1	-	-	CASSQEEADNQPQHF	TGCGCCAGCAGCCAAGAGGAGGCAGATAATCAGCCCCAGCATTTT
TRBJ2-5	TRBV19	-	-	CASSIGGTQETQYF	TGTGCCAGTAGTATCGGAGGGACCCAAGAGACCCAGTACTTC
TRBJ2-5	TRBV10-1	-	-	CASSGGTQYF	TGCGCCAGCAGTGGTGGGACCCAGTACTTC
TRBJ2-1	TRBV27	-	TRBD2	CASKRLAGGLHNEQFF	TGTGCCAGCAAAAGACTAGCGGGAGGTTTACACAATGAGCAGTTCTTC
TRBJ2-4	TRBV6-5	-	TRBD2	CASSYGLAGNIQYF	TGTGCCAGCAGTTACGGACTAGCCGGAAACATTCAGTACTTC
TRBJ2-5	TRBV18	-	-	CASSPLAETQYF	TGTGCCAGCTCACCGTTGGCAGAGACCCAGTACTTC
TRBJ1-1	TRBV18	-	-	CASSPGGARTEAFF	TGTGCCAGCTCACCTGGAGGGGCGAGGACTGAAGCTTTCTTT
TRBJ2-1	TRBV28	-	-	CASSLLGSSSYNEQFF	TGTGCCAGCAGTTTGCTAGGTTCAAGCTCCTACAATGAGCAGTTCTTC
TRBJ2-5	TRBV10-2	-	TRBD2	CASSELGGLAKETQYF	TGCGCCAGCAGTGAGTTGGGGGGACTAGCCAAAGAGACCCAGTACTTC
TRBJ2-5	TRBV7-3	-	TRBD2	CASSPGLAGVGETQYF	TGTGCCAGCAGCCCCGGACTAGCGGGAGTCGGGGAGACCCAGTACTTC
TRBJ2-1	TRBV6-5	-	-	CASTRENEQFF	TGTGCCAGCACTAGGGAGAATGAGCAGTTCTTC
TRBJ2-2	TRBV4-1	-	-	CASRLEGQTGELFF	TGCGCCAGCAGACTGGAGGGCCAGACCGGGGAGCTGTTTTTT
TRBJ2-2	TRBV12-3/TRBV12-4	-	-	CASLRLTGELFF	TGTGCCAGTTTAAGGCTCACTGGGGAGCTGTTTTTT
TRBJ1-2	TRBV5-6	once	TRBD1	CASSSDRGRIDYTF	TGTGCCAGCAGCTCGGACAGGGGTCGTATTGACTACACCTTC
TRBJ2-2	TRBV19	-	-	CASSSSPNTGELFF	TGTGCCAGTAGTTCTAGTCCGAACACCGGGGAGCTGTTTTTT
TRBJ1-1	TRBV19	-	TRBD1	CASSADRGSDTEAFF	TGTGCCAGTTCTGCGGACAGGGGATCGGACACTGAAGCTTTCTTT